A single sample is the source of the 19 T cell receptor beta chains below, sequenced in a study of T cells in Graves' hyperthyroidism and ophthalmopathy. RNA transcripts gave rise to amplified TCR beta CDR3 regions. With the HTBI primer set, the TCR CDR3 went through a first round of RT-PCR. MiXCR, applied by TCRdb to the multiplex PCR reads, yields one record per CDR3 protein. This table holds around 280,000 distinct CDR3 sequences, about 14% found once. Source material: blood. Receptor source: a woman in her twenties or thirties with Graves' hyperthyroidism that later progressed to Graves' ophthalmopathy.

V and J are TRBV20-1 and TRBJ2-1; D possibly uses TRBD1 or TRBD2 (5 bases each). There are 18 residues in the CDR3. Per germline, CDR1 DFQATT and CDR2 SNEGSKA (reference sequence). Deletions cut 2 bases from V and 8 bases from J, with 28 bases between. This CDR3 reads CSARLLGFRDPTPDEQFF. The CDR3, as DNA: TGCAGTGCTAGACTTCTCGGGTTTAGGGACCCCACTCCCGATGAGCAGTTCTTC.

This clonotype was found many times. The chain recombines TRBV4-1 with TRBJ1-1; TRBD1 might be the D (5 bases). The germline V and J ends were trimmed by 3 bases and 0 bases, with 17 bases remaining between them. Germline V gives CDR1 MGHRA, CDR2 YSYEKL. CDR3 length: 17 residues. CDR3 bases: TGCGCCAGCAGCCAGGGTTTGGGACTGTTGATGAACACTGAAGCTTTCTTT. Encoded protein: CASSQGLGLLMNTEAFF.

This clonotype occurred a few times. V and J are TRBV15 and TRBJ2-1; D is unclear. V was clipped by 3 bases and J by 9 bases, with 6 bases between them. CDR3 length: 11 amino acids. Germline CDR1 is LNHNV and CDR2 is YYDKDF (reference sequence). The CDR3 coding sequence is TGTGCCACCAGCAGGTACGGTGAGCAGTTCTTC. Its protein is CATSRYGEQFF. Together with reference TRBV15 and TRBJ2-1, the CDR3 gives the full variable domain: DAMVIQNPRYQVTQFGKPVTLSCSQTLNHNVMYWYQQKSSQAPKLLFHYYDKDFNNEADTPDNFQSRRPNTSFCFLDIRSPGLGDTAMYLCATSRYGEQFFGPGTRLTVL.

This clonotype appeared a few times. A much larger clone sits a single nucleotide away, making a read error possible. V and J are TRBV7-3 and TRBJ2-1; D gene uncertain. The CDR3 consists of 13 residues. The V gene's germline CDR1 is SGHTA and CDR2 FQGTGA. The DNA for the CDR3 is TGTACCAGCAGCTTACTTAGAGTCAATGAGCAGTTCTTC. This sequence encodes CTSSLLRVNEQFF.

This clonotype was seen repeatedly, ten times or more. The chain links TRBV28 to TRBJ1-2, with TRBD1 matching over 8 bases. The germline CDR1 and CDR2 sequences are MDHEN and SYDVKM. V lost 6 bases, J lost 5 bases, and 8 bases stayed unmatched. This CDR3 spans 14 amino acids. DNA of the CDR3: TGTGCCAGCAGCGCTCGGGACAGGCTGTATGGCTACACCTTC. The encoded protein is CASSARDRLYGYTF.

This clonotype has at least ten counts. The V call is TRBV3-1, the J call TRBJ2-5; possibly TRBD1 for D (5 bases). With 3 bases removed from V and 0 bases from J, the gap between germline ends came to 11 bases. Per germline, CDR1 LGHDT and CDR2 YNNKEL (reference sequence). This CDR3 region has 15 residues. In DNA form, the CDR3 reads TGTGCCAGCAGCCACCTACAGGAGTACCAAGAGACCCAGTACTTC. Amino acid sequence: CASSHLQEYQETQYF.

The CDR3 region has the DNA TGTGCCAGCAGCTTAGGTAACAGGGGAACAACTAATGAAAAACTGTTTTTT. Translation: CASSLGNRGTTNEKLFF. V and J are TRBV7-9 and TRBJ1-4, with 7 bases that match TRBD1. The CDR3 covers 17 residues. From germline, CDR1 is SEHNR and CDR2 FQNEAQ (reference sequence). V shed 1 base and J 0 bases; nucleotides not matched to a gene: 5.

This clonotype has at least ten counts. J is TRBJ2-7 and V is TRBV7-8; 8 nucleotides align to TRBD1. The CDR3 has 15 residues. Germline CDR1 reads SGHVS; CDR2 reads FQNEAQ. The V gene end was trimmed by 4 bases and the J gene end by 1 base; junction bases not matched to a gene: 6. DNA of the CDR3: TGTGCCAGCAGCTCCGACAGGGGAGCGTCCTACGAGCAGTACTTC. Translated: CASSSDRGASYEQYF. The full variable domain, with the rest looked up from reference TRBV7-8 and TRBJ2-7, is GAGVSQSPRYKVAKRGQDVALRCDPISGHVSLFWYQQALGQGPEFLTYFQNEAQLDKSGLPSDRFFAERPEGSVSTLKIQRTQQEDSAVYLCASSSDRGASYEQYFGPGTRLTVT.

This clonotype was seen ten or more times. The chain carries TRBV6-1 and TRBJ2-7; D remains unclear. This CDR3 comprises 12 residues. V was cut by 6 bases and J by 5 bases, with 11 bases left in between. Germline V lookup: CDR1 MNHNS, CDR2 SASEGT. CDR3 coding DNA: TGTGCCAGCAGCGGACCTCTGGACGAGCAGTACTTC. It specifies CASSGPLDEQYF.

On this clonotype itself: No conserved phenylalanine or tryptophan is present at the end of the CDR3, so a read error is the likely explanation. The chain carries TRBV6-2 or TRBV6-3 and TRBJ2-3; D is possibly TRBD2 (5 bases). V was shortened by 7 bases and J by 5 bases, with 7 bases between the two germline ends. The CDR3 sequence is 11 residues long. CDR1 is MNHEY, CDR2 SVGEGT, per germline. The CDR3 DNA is TGTGCCAGCACCGGGGAAGATACGCAGTATCTT. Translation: CASTGEDTQYL.

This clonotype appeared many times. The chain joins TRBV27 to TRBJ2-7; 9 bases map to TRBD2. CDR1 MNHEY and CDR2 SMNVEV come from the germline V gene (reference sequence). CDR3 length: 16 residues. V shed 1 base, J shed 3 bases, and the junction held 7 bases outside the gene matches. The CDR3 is CASSLFMASGIYEQYF. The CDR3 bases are TGTGCCAGCAGTTTATTTATGGCTAGCGGGATCTACGAGCAGTACTTC.

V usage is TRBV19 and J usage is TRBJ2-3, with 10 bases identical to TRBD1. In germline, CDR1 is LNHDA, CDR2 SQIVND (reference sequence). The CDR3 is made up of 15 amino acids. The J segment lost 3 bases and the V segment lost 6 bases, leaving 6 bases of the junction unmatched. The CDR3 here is CASSGWDRGTDTQYF. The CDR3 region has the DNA TGTGCCAGTAGCGGCTGGGACAGGGGAACAGATACGCAGTATTTT.

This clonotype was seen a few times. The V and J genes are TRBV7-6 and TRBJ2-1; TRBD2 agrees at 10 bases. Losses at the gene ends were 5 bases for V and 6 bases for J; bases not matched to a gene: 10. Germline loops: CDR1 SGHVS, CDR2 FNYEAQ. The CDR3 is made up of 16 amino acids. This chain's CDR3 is CASSPPRVAGGNEQFF. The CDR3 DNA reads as TGTGCCAGCAGCCCCCCCAGGGTAGCGGGGGGCAATGAGCAGTTCTTC.

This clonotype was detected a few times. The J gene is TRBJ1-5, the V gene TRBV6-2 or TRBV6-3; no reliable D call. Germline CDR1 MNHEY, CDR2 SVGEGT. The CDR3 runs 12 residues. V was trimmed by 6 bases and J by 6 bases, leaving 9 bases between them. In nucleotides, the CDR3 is TGTGCCAGCAGCCTGGGGTCTCAGCCCCAGCATTTT. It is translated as CASSLGSQPQHF.

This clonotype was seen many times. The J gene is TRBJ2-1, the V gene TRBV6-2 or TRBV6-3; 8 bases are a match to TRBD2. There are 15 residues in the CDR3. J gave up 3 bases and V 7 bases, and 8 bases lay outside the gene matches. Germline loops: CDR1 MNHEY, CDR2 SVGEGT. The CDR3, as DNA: TGTGCCAGCACTACTCGGACTAGCTACTACAATGAGCAGTTCTTC. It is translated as CASTTRTSYYNEQFF.

CDR3 nucleotide sequence: TGTGCCAGCAGTTACTCCTGGGGGAGCAACGAGCAGTACTTC. It translates to CASSYSWGSNEQYF. The V and J genes are TRBV6-2 or TRBV6-3 and TRBJ2-7; D is tentatively TRBD1 or TRBD2 (5 bases each). V dropped 0 bases and J dropped 5 bases, with 11 bases sitting between them. Germline V gene lookup returns CDR1 MNHEY and CDR2 SVGEGT. CDR3 length equals 14 residues.

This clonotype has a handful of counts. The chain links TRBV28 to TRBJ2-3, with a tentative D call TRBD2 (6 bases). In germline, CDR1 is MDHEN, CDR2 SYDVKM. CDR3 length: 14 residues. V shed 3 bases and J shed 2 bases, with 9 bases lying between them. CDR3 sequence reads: CASSLTSFTDTQYF. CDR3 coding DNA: TGTGCCAGCAGTTTGACTAGTTTCACAGATACGCAGTATTTT.

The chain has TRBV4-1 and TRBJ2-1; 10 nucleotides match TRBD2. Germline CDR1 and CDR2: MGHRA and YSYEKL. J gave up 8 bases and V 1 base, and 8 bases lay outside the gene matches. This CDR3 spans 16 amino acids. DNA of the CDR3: TGCGCCAGCAGCCAAGCCCTAGCGGGAGAGTTCTATGAGCAGTTCTTC. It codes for CASSQALAGEFYEQFF.

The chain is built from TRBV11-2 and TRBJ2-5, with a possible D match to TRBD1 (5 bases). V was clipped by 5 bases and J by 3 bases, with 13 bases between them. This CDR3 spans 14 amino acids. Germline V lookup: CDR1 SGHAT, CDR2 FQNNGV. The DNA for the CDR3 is TGTGCCAGCAGCCGCGGACACGAGAAAGAGACCCAGTACTTC. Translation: CASSRGHEKETQYF.